These 11 T cell receptor beta chains share one sample of origin, sequenced in a study of T cells in pancreatic ductal adenocarcinoma (dated 2017 in TCRdb). Selected pancreatic ductal adenocarcinoma patients had undergone surgery without neoadjuvant therapy. The library was generated by the immunoSEQ multiplex PCR assay. TCRdb re-hosts the immuneACCESS table, in-frame sequences only. Its copies lack some clones; in the studies checked, an unresolved V gene accounts for under half of them, and the cause for the rest is not known. The sample table contains roughly 100,000 clones; only one count was recorded for 90% to 95% of them. The biggest ten clones account for around 3.2% of the sample. The sequencing input was PBMCs. These receptors all come from a human donor with pancreatic ductal adenocarcinoma.

J is TRBJ2-3 and V is TRBV30; 8 nucleotides agree with TRBD2. Germline CDR1 GTSNPN, CDR2 SVGIG (reference sequence). The CDR3 contains 15 residues. V shed 4 bases, J shed 4 bases, and the junction held 10 bases outside the gene matches. In nucleotides, the CDR3 is TGTGCCTGGACCTCCGAGCGGGAGTTGGCAGATACGCAGTATTTT. It specifies CAWTSERELADTQYF.

This chain joins TRBV6-5 and TRBJ2-7, with TRBD1 matching over 7 bases. Germline CDR1 is MNHEY and CDR2 is SVGAGI. CDR3 length equals 12 residues. Trimming at V came to 6 bases and at J to 6 bases, leaving 5 bases not matched to a gene. The CDR3 spells CASSLTGFEQYF. DNA of the CDR3: TGTGCCAGCAGCCTGACAGGGTTCGAGCAGTACTTC.

V is TRBV5-1 and J is TRBJ2-3; D is possibly TRBD2 (6 bases). CDR3 length: 15 residues. V lost 0 bases and J 0 bases, leaving 8 bases between the germline ends. The germline V gene has CDR1 SGHRS and CDR2 YFSETQ. Here the CDR3 reads CASSLGSGSTDTQYF. CDR3 in DNA: TGCGCCAGCAGCTTGGGTAGCGGTAGCACAGATACGCAGTATTTT.

V usage is TRBV15 and J usage is TRBJ2-3, with 11 bases aligning to TRBD2. This CDR3 contains 16 residues. V gave up 5 bases and J gave up 0 bases; unmatched junction bases: 4. CDR1 and CDR2 from the germline V gene are LNHNV and YYDKDF (reference sequence). In nucleotides, the CDR3 is TGTGCCACCAGCCCTTGGACTAGCGGGAGCACAGATACGCAGTATTTT. Amino acid sequence: CATSPWTSGSTDTQYF.

The chain joins TRBV5-1 to TRBJ1-2, with D maybe TRBD1 (5 bases). V shed 5 bases and J shed 8 bases, with 10 bases lying between them. This CDR3 contains 11 residues. Germline V gene data show CDR1 as SGHRS and CDR2 as YFSETQ. The CDR3 protein is CASRGAVGYTF. CDR3 sequence (DNA): TGCGCCAGCAGAGGGGCGGTCGGCTACACCTTC.

V and J are TRBV2 and TRBJ2-1; tentative D call: TRBD1 (6 bases). The CDR3 is 15 residues long. V gave up 8 bases and J gave up 7 bases, with 21 bases separating them. CDR1 SNHLY and CDR2 FYNNEI come from the germline V gene. The DNA for the CDR3 is TGTGCCAGCGGAGCCTTCAGGGGCGCTGGAAATGAGCAGTTCTTC. Translating gives CASGAFRGAGNEQFF.

This chain uses TRBV9 with TRBJ1-1; tentatively, D is TRBD1 (5 bases). Between the trimmed V and J ends, which lost 3 bases and 6 bases, there was a span of 12 bases. CDR1 and CDR2 (germline): SGDLS, YYNGEE. This CDR3 has 13 residues. The CDR3, as DNA: TGTGCCAGCAGCGCAAGGCCGGGGGCTGAAGCTTTCTTT. Protein product: CASSARPGAEAFF.

V is TRBV30 and J is TRBJ2-7; 9 positions agree with TRBD1. The V gene end was trimmed by 2 bases and the J gene end by 4 bases; junction bases not matched to a gene: 6. CDR1 is GTSNPN and CDR2 is SVGIG in the germline V gene (reference sequence). The CDR3 has 14 amino acids. The CDR3: CAWSPGQGLYEQYF. The CDR3 coding sequence is TGTGCCTGGAGTCCGGGACAGGGCCTATACGAGCAGTACTTC.

The chain carries TRBV11-2 and TRBJ1-2; D perhaps matches TRBD1 (5 bases). Germline CDR1 and CDR2: SGHAT and FQNNGV. The V end lost 5 bases, the J end lost 3 bases, and 13 bases lay between the germline ends. The CDR3 contains 14 residues. Here the CDR3 DNA reads TGTGCCAGCAGCCCTCGGCAGGGTTACTATGGCTACACCTTC. This codes for CASSPRQGYYGYTF.

This chain uses TRBV19 with TRBJ2-2; D is possibly TRBD2 (6 bases). Germline CDR1 LNHDA, CDR2 SQIVND (reference sequence). The CDR3 runs 15 residues. Trimming left V 4 bases short and J 0 bases short, with 9 bases between. Written as DNA, the CDR3 is TGTGCCAGTAGTAGTAGACTAGCGAACACCGGGGAGCTGTTTTTT. Amino acid sequence: CASSSRLANTGELFF.

The rearrangement uses TRBV2 and TRBJ2-3; perhaps TRBD2 as D (6 bases). The length of the CDR3 is 15 residues. Trimming took off 4 bases at V and 4 bases at J, with 15 bases between the two ends. Germline CDR1 reads SNHLY; CDR2 reads FYNNEI. The CDR3 reads CASSGSGGLADTQYF. CDR3 DNA sequence: TGTGCCAGCAGTGGGTCAGGAGGGCTGGCAGATACGCAGTATTTT. Using reference TRBV2 and TRBJ2-3 for the parts outside the CDR3, the full variable domain is EPEVTQTPSHQVTQMGQEVILRCVPISNHLYFYWYRQILGQKVEFLVSFYNNEISEKSEIFDDQFSVERPDGSNFTLKIRSTKLEDSAMYFCASSGSGGLADTQYFGPGTRLTVL.